Each of the 17 T cell receptor beta chains below was sequenced from the same sample in a study of siplizumab effects on memory and regulatory T cells. Measured with immunoSEQ multiplex PCR; TCRdb has only the in-frame clones, and not every one. The table shows some 99,000 clones, with just over 90% occurring only once. Sequenced sample: Tregs sorted from blood. Every receptor here comes from a human donor in good health.

The chain carries TRBV5-6 and TRBJ1-2; 8 bases map to TRBD1. V was pared by 0 bases and J by 6 bases, with 4 bases of the junction left unmatched. Germline lookup yields CDR1 SGHDT and CDR2 YYEEEE. The CDR3 runs 14 residues. The CDR3 bases are TGTGCCAGCAGCTTGGAAATCAGGGGGCATGGCTACACCTTC. Amino acid sequence: CASSLEIRGHGYTF.

This chain links TRBV6-5 with TRBJ2-7; D unclear. This CDR3 has 16 residues. From germline, CDR1 is MNHEY and CDR2 SVGAGI. The germline V and J ends were trimmed by 2 bases and 0 bases, with 14 bases remaining between them. CDR3 coding DNA: TGTGCCAGCAGTTACGGTCGTGCTTCAATCTCCTACGAGCAGTACTTC. It translates to CASSYGRASISYEQYF.

J is TRBJ1-5 and V is TRBV7-2; tentatively, D is TRBD1 (5 bases). V was cut by 5 bases and J by 1 base, with 15 bases left in between. CDR3 size: 16 residues. The germline gives CDR1 SGHTA, CDR2 FQGNSA. The CDR3 nucleotides read TGTGCCAGCAGCGTAACTTACGGGGGGAGCAATCAGCCCCAGCATTTT. It encodes CASSVTYGGSNQPQHF.

This chain connects TRBV10-3 to TRBJ1-2; 11 nucleotides align to TRBD1. V was clipped by 3 bases and J by 1 base; unmatched bases: 1. The CDR3 spans 15 residues. CDR1 is ENHRY, CDR2 SYGVKD, per germline. CDR3 nucleotide sequence: TGTGCCATCAGTGAAGGGACAGGGGGTAACTATGGCTACACCTTC. This encodes CAISEGTGGNYGYTF.

The chain couples TRBV18 to TRBJ1-4; possible D gene TRBD1, 5 bases. The CDR3 totals 13 residues. Trimming shortened V by 3 bases and J by 7 bases, and 9 bases separated the two germline ends. CDR1 KGHSH and CDR2 LQKENI come from the germline V gene. The CDR3 loop is CASSPLQGEKLFF. In DNA, the CDR3 is TGTGCCAGCTCACCCCTCCAGGGTGAAAAACTGTTTTTT.

This clone has a single count. The chain recombines TRBV19 with TRBJ2-7; 9 bases line up with TRBD1. Trimming took 3 bases from V and 4 from J; bases not matched to a gene: 10. CDR3 length equals 16 residues. Germline CDR1 LNHDA, CDR2 SQIVND (reference sequence). CDR3 DNA: TGTGCCAGTAGTATCTTGCCGGGACAGGGTCAGTACGAGCAGTACTTC. Protein product: CASSILPGQGQYEQYF.

CDR3 in DNA: TGTGCCAGCAGCCCAGAGGTTTTTAGGCCCCAGCATTTT. Residues: CASSPEVFRPQHF. The rearrangement joins TRBV7-2 to TRBJ1-5; D is unclear. V was trimmed by 5 bases and J by 9 bases, leaving 14 bases between them. CDR1 is SGHTA, CDR2 FQGNSA, per germline. This CDR3 region has 13 residues.

The chain combines TRBV18 with TRBJ2-3; D call uncertain. The CDR3 consists of 15 residues. Between the trimmed V and J ends, which lost 1 base and 2 bases, there was a span of 10 bases. The germline V gene encodes CDR1 KGHSH and CDR2 LQKENI. CDR3 residues: CASSPLSQVTDTQYF. CDR3 DNA sequence: TGTGCCAGCTCACCACTAAGCCAGGTCACAGATACGCAGTATTTT.

The J gene is TRBJ2-1, the V gene TRBV12-5; no clear D. Per germline, CDR1 LGHNT and CDR2 FRNRAP. The V end lost 6 bases, the J end lost 9 bases, and 9 bases lay between the germline ends. This CDR3 comprises 11 residues. CDR3 amino acids: CASGFTTEQFF. In DNA, the CDR3 is TGTGCTAGTGGATTTACAACTGAGCAGTTCTTC.

The chain employs TRBV7-3 and TRBJ2-6, with D perhaps assigned TRBD1 or TRBD2 (5 bases each). This CDR3 is built from 17 residues. The ends were cut back, 1 base at V and 0 bases at J, with 10 bases in the middle. The germline V gene encodes CDR1 SGHTA and CDR2 FQGTGA. In DNA form, the CDR3 reads TGTGCCAGCAGCTTAAGTGTTGGGGGCTCTGGGGCCAACGTCCTGACTTTC. Protein sequence: CASSLSVGGSGANVLTF.

The rearrangement links TRBV13 to TRBJ2-2; 7 bases line up with TRBD2. The CDR3 consists of 16 residues. Germline CDR1 is PRHDT and CDR2 is FYEKMQ (reference sequence). V dropped 0 bases and J dropped 5; count of bases not matched to a gene: 6. CDR3 sequence: CASSLGRGGDTGELFF. The DNA of the CDR3 is TGTGCCAGCAGCTTAGGCCGGGGAGGGGATACCGGGGAGCTGTTTTTT.

The rearrangement uses TRBV21-1 and TRBJ1-1; the D call of TRBD1 is as the table states it, not checked on the DNA. TRBV21-1 is recorded as a pseudogene. The CDR3 is 14 amino acids. The CDR3 coding sequence is TGTGCCAGCAGCACCCGACAGGGGGCCACTGAAGCTTTCTTT. Encoded protein: CASSTRQGATEAFF.

The rearrangement uses TRBV19 and TRBJ2-7; tentatively, D is TRBD1 (6 bases). The CDR3 consists of 13 residues. CDR1 is LNHDA and CDR2 is SQIVND in the germline V gene (reference sequence). With 5 bases removed from V and 3 bases from J, the gap between germline ends came to 11 bases. CDR3 region: CASSPGTNYEQYF. The DNA for the CDR3 is TGTGCCAGTAGTCCGGGGACAAACTACGAGCAGTACTTC.

CDR3 nucleotide sequence: TGTGCCAGCTCACCGAGGACGTCTCGATCCACTGAAGCTTTCTTT. This codes for CASSPRTSRSTEAFF. The chain has TRBV18 and TRBJ1-1; D unclear. This CDR3 contains 15 residues. CDR1 and CDR2 (germline): KGHSH, LQKENI. V was clipped by 3 bases and J by 4 bases, with 15 bases between them.

CDR3 sequence (DNA): TGTGCCAGCAGTGAAGCGACAGGGAGTACTGAAGCTTTCTTT. Translation: CASSEATGSTEAFF. The chain has TRBV6-1 and TRBJ1-1; 7 nucleotides match TRBD1. CDR1 is MNHNS, CDR2 SASEGT, per germline. This CDR3 spans 14 amino acids. The junction had 3 bases not matched to a gene; V was cut back by 0 bases and J by 5 bases.

The chain links TRBV5-6 to TRBJ1-1; possible D gene TRBD1, 5 bases. The germline V gene encodes CDR1 SGHDT and CDR2 YYEEEE. The CDR3 loop spans 13 amino acids. V was trimmed by 6 bases and J by 3 bases, leaving 12 bases between them. The chain's CDR3 is CASIYKGYTEAFF. CDR3 bases: TGTGCCAGCATCTACAAGGGGTACACTGAAGCTTTCTTT.

The CDR3 nucleotides read TGTGCCACCAGCAGAGCTCGGACCTTGGGGCTTCAAGAGACCCAGTACTTC. It translates to CATSRARTLGLQETQYF. The genes are TRBV15 and TRBJ2-5; D perhaps matches TRBD1 (5 bases). The V end was cut by 1 base, the J end by 2 bases, with 17 bases between. This CDR3 region has 17 residues. CDR1 is LNHNV, CDR2 YYDKDF, per germline (reference sequence).